This entry lists 22 T cell receptor beta chains sequenced from one sample in a study of blood T cell repertoires in COVID-19. The table came from immunoSEQ multiplex PCR; TCRdb's copy has only in-frame clones and leaves some out. The table lists about 320,000 clones, approximately 82% of them singletons. The specimen was peripheral blood. These TCRs come from a woman aged 45-65 years with acute or convalescent COVID-19.

V usage is TRBV30 and J usage is TRBJ2-3; D is unresolved. The CDR3 loop spans 13 amino acids. With 6 bases removed from V and 7 bases from J, the gap between germline ends came to 17 bases. Germline loops: CDR1 GTSNPN, CDR2 SVGIG (reference sequence). CDR3: CACNDLVGNTQYF. CDR3 nucleotide sequence: TGTGCCTGTAACGACTTAGTCGGAAATACGCAGTATTTT.

This chain connects TRBV6-6 to TRBJ1-6, with TRBD1 as a possible D gene (6 bases). This CDR3 has 16 residues. Between the trimmed V and J ends, which lost 5 bases and 10 bases, there was a span of 21 bases. Per germline, CDR1 MNHNY and CDR2 SVGAGI (reference sequence). The CDR3 DNA sequence: TGTGCCAGCAGTCGTGAACCGTACAGGGAGGGCTCACCCCTCCACTTT. Protein product: CASSREPYREGSPLHF.

This clone was seen only once. A much larger clone is a single base away; this may be a read error. The rearrangement joins TRBV3-1 (or the pseudogene TRBV3-2) to TRBJ1-6; 9 positions match TRBD1. The junction had 2 bases not matched to a gene; V was cut back by 4 bases and J by 7 bases. The CDR3 is 14 amino acids. The germline CDR1 and CDR2 sequences are LGHDT and YNNKEL (reference sequence). Written as DNA, the CDR3 is TGTGCCAGCAGCCGGGACAGGGTAAATTCACCCCTCCACTTT. Translation gives CASSRDRVNSPLHF.

The genes are TRBV4-1 and TRBJ2-2, with D tentatively TRBD2 (6 bases). This CDR3 is built from 15 residues. The V end lost 3 bases, the J end lost 5 bases, and 13 bases lay between the germline ends. Germline assignment: CDR1 MGHRA and CDR2 YSYEKL. CDR3 DNA sequence: TGCGCCAGCAGCCAGCCAGGGACTTCGACCGGGGAGCTGTTTTTT. This translates into CASSQPGTSTGELFF.

This chain connects TRBV29-1 to TRBJ1-5; D is possibly TRBD1 (5 bases). This CDR3 is 12 amino acids long. V was shortened by 7 bases and J by 7 bases, with 14 bases between the two germline ends. CDR1 and CDR2 (germline): SQVTM, ANQGSEA. The CDR3 nucleotides are TGCAGCGCCGGGGGGGTGGACCAGCCCCAGCATTTT. It encodes CSAGGVDQPQHF.

This rearrangement joins TRBV5-5 to TRBJ1-2; 11 bases match TRBD1. Germline CDR1 and CDR2: SGHKS and YYEKEE (reference sequence). J gave up 5 bases and V 2 bases, and 5 bases lay outside the gene matches. This CDR3 has 15 residues. The DNA for the CDR3 is TGTGCCAGCAGCTTAGGACAGGGGGCCATTTATGGCTACACCTTC. It is translated as CASSLGQGAIYGYTF.

The chain is built from TRBV7-8 and TRBJ1-2; D uncertain. The germline V gene has CDR1 SGHVS and CDR2 FQNEAQ. CDR3 length equals 16 residues. With 2 bases removed from V and 4 bases from J, the gap between germline ends came to 17 bases. CDR3 nucleotides: TGTGCCAGCAGCTTAAATATCGGCGGGATCCTCTATGGCTACACCTTC. Its translation: CASSLNIGGILYGYTF.

The chain is built from TRBV3-1 (or the pseudogene TRBV3-2) and TRBJ1-2; TRBD1 matches at 8 bases. J gave up 6 bases and V 4 bases, and 7 bases lay outside the gene matches. Germline V gene data show CDR1 as LGHDT and CDR2 as YNNKEL (reference sequence). This CDR3 spans 14 amino acids. The CDR3 sequence: CASSPTGGVNGYTF. In DNA form, the CDR3 reads TGTGCCAGCAGCCCCACAGGGGGGGTCAATGGCTACACCTTC.

The gene calls are TRBV7-9 and TRBJ2-3; 10 nucleotides line up with TRBD2. Germline V lookup: CDR1 SEHNR, CDR2 FQNEAQ (reference sequence). Trimming at V came to 8 bases and at J to 5 bases, leaving 7 bases not matched to a gene. The CDR3 is 14 amino acids. CDR3 loop: CASGLAGVLDTQYF. In nucleotides, the CDR3 is TGTGCCAGCGGTCTAGCGGGAGTGTTAGATACGCAGTATTTT.

V is TRBV29-1 and J is TRBJ1-1, with 10 nucleotides matching TRBD1. The V segment lost 7 bases and the J segment 5 bases; nucleotides outside the gene matches: 10. The CDR3 loop spans 14 amino acids. Germline CDR1 is SQVTM and CDR2 is ANQGSEA. CDR3 sequence: CSGSVGQGGTEAFF. In DNA, the CDR3 is TGCAGCGGGAGCGTCGGACAGGGGGGAACTGAAGCTTTCTTT.

This clone showed up just a few times. The chain links TRBV5-1 to TRBJ2-2, with 8 bases lining up with TRBD1. This CDR3 spans 15 amino acids. V trimming: 5 bases; J trimming: 1 base; junction bases outside the gene matches: 4. From germline, CDR1 is SGHRS and CDR2 YFSETQ. The CDR3 region is CASRTGALNTGELFF. The CDR3 DNA sequence: TGCGCCAGCAGGACAGGGGCCTTGAACACCGGGGAGCTGTTTTTT.

This clone was detected ten times or more. This sequence joins TRBV3-1 (or the pseudogene TRBV3-2) and TRBJ1-2; 11 positions agree with TRBD1. The CDR3 length is 15 residues. Germline trimming cut 2 bases from V and 5 bases from J; bases unmatched to any gene: 4. Germline CDR1 and CDR2: LGHDT and YNNKEL (reference sequence). CDR3 coding DNA: TGTGCCAGCAGCCAACTGGGACAGGGGGGTTATGGCTACACCTTC. Translation: CASSQLGQGGYGYTF.

This rearrangement joins TRBV19 to TRBJ2-3; D possibly corresponds to TRBD1 (6 bases). V lost 6 bases to trimming and J lost 5 bases, with 18 bases between them. Germline V gene lookup returns CDR1 LNHDA and CDR2 SQIVND (reference sequence). The CDR3 sequence is 15 residues long. CDR3 protein: CASRKTTGPGDTQYF. CDR3 nucleotide sequence: TGTGCCAGTAGGAAAACCACAGGGCCGGGAGATACGCAGTATTTT.

The chain has TRBV6-1 and TRBJ2-1; 8 bases align to TRBD1. Germline-derived CDR1 and CDR2 are MNHNS and SASEGT. Unmatched junction bases numbered 12, after V lost 4 bases and J lost 7 bases. There are 16 residues in the CDR3. CDR3 region: CASSVGGQGARNEQFF. CDR3 bases: TGTGCCAGCAGTGTAGGGGGCCAGGGGGCGAGGAATGAGCAGTTCTTC.

CDR3 sequence reads: CASSLEEYVPFF. CDR3 bases: TGTGCCAGCAGCTTGGAAGAGTATGTCCCTTTCTTT. The rearrangement uses TRBV5-5 and TRBJ1-1, with no clear D. V shed 0 bases and J shed 12 bases, with 12 bases lying between them. The germline V gene encodes CDR1 SGHKS and CDR2 YYEKEE (reference sequence). The CDR3 covers 12 residues.

In regard to this clone: Other DNA sequences in the same sample also yield this CDR3. This chain joins TRBV7-9 and TRBJ2-1; 7 nucleotides align to TRBD1. Germline CDR1 and CDR2: SEHNR and FQNEAQ (reference sequence). Trimming removed 4 bases from V and 8 bases from J; junction bases left unmatched: 2. This CDR3 spans 12 amino acids. For the CDR3, the DNA is TGTGCCAGCAGCTCTCAGGGGGATGAGCAGTTCTTC. Translated, it gives CASSSQGDEQFF. The full variable domain, completed using reference TRBV7-9 and TRBJ2-1, is DTGVSQNPRHKITKRGQNVTFRCDPISEHNRLYWYRQTLGQGPEFLTYFQNEAQLEKSRLLSDRFSAERPKGSFSTLEIQRTEQGDSAMYLCASSSQGDEQFFGPGTRLTVL.

The genes are TRBV6-5 and TRBJ1-2; D might be TRBD1 (5 bases). V was shortened by 0 bases and J by 5 bases, with 10 bases between the two germline ends. This CDR3 spans 14 amino acids. Germline assignment: CDR1 MNHEY and CDR2 SVGAGI. CDR3 nucleotide sequence: TGTGCCAGCAGTTACTCCAGGGAAGGATATGGCTACACCTTC. It yields the protein CASSYSREGYGYTF.

This clone was counted between two and nine times. The chain carries TRBV29-1 and TRBJ2-2; 8 positions agree with TRBD1. The CDR3 consists of 14 residues. CDR1 is SQVTM, CDR2 ANQGSEA, per germline. V lost 7 bases to trimming and J lost 4 bases; unmatched junction nucleotides: 8. The CDR3 sequence: CSGMTGDGTGELFF. The CDR3, as DNA: TGCAGCGGGATGACAGGGGATGGCACCGGGGAGCTGTTTTTT.

V gene TRBV13 combines with J gene TRBJ1-4; 8 positions match TRBD1. Germline assignment: CDR1 PRHDT and CDR2 FYEKMQ (reference sequence). This CDR3 has 16 amino acids. Trimming at V came to 2 bases and at J to 8 bases, leaving 10 bases not matched to a gene. The CDR3 loop is CASSLPRQGPGEKLFF. For the CDR3, the DNA is TGTGCCAGCAGCTTACCCCGACAGGGGCCCGGAGAAAAACTGTTTTTT.

This chain links TRBV15 with TRBJ1-3; D is undetermined. Trimming pared 1 base from V and 0 bases from J, leaving 7 bases between. The germline V gene encodes CDR1 LNHNV and CDR2 YYDKDF (reference sequence). This CDR3 has 15 amino acids. The CDR3 sequence is CATSRGASSGNTIYF. The CDR3, as DNA: TGTGCCACCAGCAGAGGGGCAAGCTCTGGAAACACCATATATTTT.

The V call is TRBV5-1, the J call TRBJ2-1, with 8 bases identical to TRBD2. V lost 4 bases to trimming and J lost 1 base; unmatched junction nucleotides: 4. The CDR3 sequence is 15 residues long. Germline CDR1 SGHRS, CDR2 YFSETQ. CDR3 loop: CASSAGGLSYNEQFF. CDR3 nucleotides: TGCGCCAGCAGCGCGGGAGGTTTGTCCTACAATGAGCAGTTCTTC.

A word on this clone: The same CDR3 is also encoded by other DNA sequences in this sample. The gene calls are TRBV7-9 and TRBJ1-1; 8 positions agree with TRBD1. The CDR3 totals 15 residues. V trimming: 1 base; J trimming: 4 bases; junction bases outside the gene matches: 5. CDR1 and CDR2 from the germline V gene are SEHNR and FQNEAQ (reference sequence). The CDR3 bases are TGTGCCAGCAGCTTAGGTGGCAGGGGGCCCACTGAAGCTTTCTTT. Translated: CASSLGGRGPTEAFF. Looking up the rest from reference TRBV7-9 and TRBJ1-1 gives the full variable domain: DTGVSQNPRHKITKRGQNVTFRCDPISEHNRLYWYRQTLGQGPEFLTYFQNEAQLEKSRLLSDRFSAERPKGSFSTLEIQRTEQGDSAMYLCASSLGGRGPTEAFFGQGTRLTVV.